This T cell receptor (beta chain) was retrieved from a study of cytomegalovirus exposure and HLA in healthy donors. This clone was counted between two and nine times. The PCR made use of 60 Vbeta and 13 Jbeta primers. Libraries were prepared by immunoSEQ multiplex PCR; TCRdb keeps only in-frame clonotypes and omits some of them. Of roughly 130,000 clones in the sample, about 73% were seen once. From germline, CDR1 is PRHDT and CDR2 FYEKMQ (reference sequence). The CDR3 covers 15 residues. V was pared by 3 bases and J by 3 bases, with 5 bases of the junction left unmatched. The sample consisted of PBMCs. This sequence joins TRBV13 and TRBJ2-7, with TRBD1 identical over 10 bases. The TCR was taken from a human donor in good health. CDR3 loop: CASSFRQGAGYEQYF. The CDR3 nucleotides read TGTGCCAGCAGCTTCAGACAGGGGGCTGGCTACGAGCAGTACTTC. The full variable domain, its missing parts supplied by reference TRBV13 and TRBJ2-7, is AAGVIQSPRHLIKEKRETATLKCYPIPRHDTVYWYQQGPGQDPQFLISFYEKMQSDKGSIPDRFSAQQFSDYHSELNMSSLELGDSALYFCASSFRQGAGYEQYFGPGTRLTVT.